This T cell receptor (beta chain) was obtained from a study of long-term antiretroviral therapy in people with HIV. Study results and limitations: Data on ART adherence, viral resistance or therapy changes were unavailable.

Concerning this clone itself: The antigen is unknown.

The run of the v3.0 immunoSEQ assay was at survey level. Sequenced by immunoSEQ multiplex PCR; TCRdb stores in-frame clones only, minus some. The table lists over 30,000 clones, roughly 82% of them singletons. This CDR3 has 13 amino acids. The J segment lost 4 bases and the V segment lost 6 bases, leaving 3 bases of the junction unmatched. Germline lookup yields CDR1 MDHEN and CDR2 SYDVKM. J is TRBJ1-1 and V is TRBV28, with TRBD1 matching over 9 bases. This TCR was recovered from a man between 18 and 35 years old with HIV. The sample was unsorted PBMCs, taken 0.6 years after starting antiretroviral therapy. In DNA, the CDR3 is TGTGCCAGCAGAGGACAGGGGAGCACTGAAGCTTTCTTT. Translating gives CASRGQGSTEAFF. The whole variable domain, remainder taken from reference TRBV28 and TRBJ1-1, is DVKVTQSSRYLVKRTGEKVFLECVQDMDHENMFWYRQDPGLGLRLIYFSYDVKMKEKGDIPEGYSVSREKKERFSLILESASTNQTSMYLCASRGQGSTEAFFGQGTRLTVV.